The 5 T cell receptor beta chains in this list originate from one sample, sequenced in a study of graft-versus-host responses after intestinal transplantation. The table came from immunoSEQ multiplex PCR; TCRdb's copy has only in-frame clones and leaves some out. Of 95,000 to 100,000 clones in the sample, approximately 85% are singletons; the top ten hold over 1.1%. Sample: PBMCs, taken 255 days after intestinal transplant. The receptors stem from a human patient who received an intestinal transplant, so some T cells may come from the graft donor.

This chain uses TRBV6-1 with TRBJ2-7, with D tentatively TRBD2 (5 bases). Trimming took off 5 bases at V and 0 bases at J, with 8 bases between the two ends. The V gene's germline CDR1 is MNHNS and CDR2 SASEGT. The CDR3 runs 13 residues. The CDR3 here is CASSNRGSYEQYF. The CDR3, as DNA: TGTGCCAGCAGTAATCGGGGCTCCTACGAGCAGTACTTC.

The V call is TRBV6-1, the J call TRBJ1-4, with D possibly being TRBD1 (5 bases). The CDR3 length is 15 residues. Between the trimmed V and J ends, which lost 1 base and 3 bases, there was a span of 9 bases. Germline V lookup: CDR1 MNHNS, CDR2 SASEGT. In nucleotides, the CDR3 is TGTGCCAGCAGTGAAGTCCAGGGAGCTAATGAAAAACTGTTTTTT. It is translated as CASSEVQGANEKLFF.

The chain uses TRBV6-1 and TRBJ2-3; 11 bases fit TRBD2. The CDR3 length is 15 residues. Germline CDR1 MNHNS, CDR2 SASEGT. Trimming removed 2 bases from V and 7 bases from J; junction bases left unmatched: 5. The CDR3 DNA sequence: TGTGCCAGCAGTGAATTAGCGGGGGGGCCGCATACGCAGTATTTT. This encodes CASSELAGGPHTQYF.

The CDR3 region has the DNA TGCGCCAGCAGTCGGGAGGGGGCCTTCAGGCAGTATTTT. Amino acid sequence: CASSREGAFRQYF. The V and J genes are TRBV10-1 and TRBJ2-3; TRBD2 might be the D (8 bases). Trimming left V 5 bases short and J 11 bases short, with 17 bases between. The CDR3 sequence is 13 residues long. Germline lookup yields CDR1 WNHNN and CDR2 SYGVQD (reference sequence).

This clone was seen just once. The chain combines TRBV21-1 with TRBJ2-5. TRBV21-1 has pseudogene status. The length of the CDR3 is 18 residues. CDR3 nucleotides: TGTGCCAGCCGCCTGGTACAGGGGAGGGCCAATCCCAAAGAGACCCAGTACTTC. Its translation is CASRLVQGRANPKETQYF.